The 9 T cell receptor beta chains given below trace back to one sample, sequenced in a study of T cell responses to AZD1222 COVID-19 vaccine. The data were produced by immunoSEQ multiplex PCR, yet TCRdb's version contains in-frame clones alone and is incomplete. The table lists approximately 150,000 clones, approximately 89% of them singletons. Sequences were derived from peripheral blood, sampled 28 days after the second AZD1222 dose. Receptors originate from an adult who received the AZD1222 COVID-19 vaccine.

The chain uses TRBV5-1 and TRBJ2-3; D is undetermined. CDR3 size: 15 residues. Germline loops: CDR1 SGHRS, CDR2 YFSETQ. Trimming stripped 0 bases from V and 6 bases from J, with 14 bases between. CDR3 DNA: TGCGCCAGCAGCTTGGGCCTTAGGATAGGGGATACGCAGTATTTT. Amino acid sequence: CASSLGLRIGDTQYF. The variable domain in full, completed from reference TRBV5-1 and TRBJ2-3, reads KAGVTQTPRYLIKTRGQQVTLSCSPISGHRSVSWYQQTPGQGLQFLFEYFSETQRNKGNFPGRFSGRQFSNSRSEMNVSTLELGDSALYLCASSLGLRIGDTQYFGPGTRLTVL.

The genes are TRBV23-1 and TRBJ2-2, with 9 bases lining up with TRBD2. TRBV23-1 is assigned to the ORF class and has an uncertain function. Trimming took 7 bases from V and 4 from J; bases not matched to a gene: 13. The CDR3 has 17 residues. CDR3 residues: CASNQVRGSGSTGELFF. The CDR3 coding sequence is TGCGCCAGCAATCAGGTTCGGGGTAGCGGGAGCACCGGGGAGCTGTTTTTT.

The chain uses TRBV6-5 and TRBJ2-7, with 8 bases aligning to TRBD2. The CDR3 consists of 16 residues. The germline gives CDR1 MNHEY, CDR2 SVGAGI. With V trimmed by 0 bases and J by 1 base, 5 bases remained unmatched. Written as DNA, the CDR3 is TGTGCCAGCAGTTACTCACTACTAGCGGAGTCCTACGAGCAGTACTTC. Translating it yields CASSYSLLAESYEQYF.

This chain connects TRBV7-3 to TRBJ2-1, with 11 bases lining up with TRBD2. The J segment lost 10 bases and the V segment lost 4 bases, leaving 6 bases of the junction unmatched. The CDR3 runs 14 residues. The germline V gene has CDR1 SGHTA and CDR2 FQGTGA. CDR3 nucleotide sequence: TGTGCCAGCAGCTATAGCGGGGGGGCCCGGGAGCAGTTCTTC. Its protein product is CASSYSGGAREQFF.

V and J are TRBV29-1 and TRBJ1-1; maybe TRBD1 (6 bases). Germline V gives CDR1 SQVTM, CDR2 ANQGSEA. Trimming took 7 bases from V and 0 from J, leaving 15 bases between them. The CDR3 is 14 residues long. The CDR3 protein is CSADNDRMNTEAFF. The CDR3 bases are TGCAGCGCCGACAACGACAGGATGAACACTGAAGCTTTCTTT.

The rearrangement joins TRBV7-3 to TRBJ2-1; D may be TRBD2 (5 bases). Germline V CDR1 and CDR2: SGHTA, FQGTGA. The CDR3 spans 16 residues. The germline V and J ends were trimmed by 5 bases and 6 bases, with 20 bases remaining between them. CDR3 region: CASSPRPILESNEQFF. CDR3 in DNA: TGTGCCAGCAGCCCGCGTCCCATACTAGAGTCCAATGAGCAGTTCTTC. The whole variable domain, filled in from reference TRBV7-3 and TRBJ2-1, reads GAGVSQTPSNKVTEKGKYVELRCDPISGHTALYWYRQSLGQGPEFLIYFQGTGAADDSGLPNDRFFAVRPEGSVSTLKIQRTERGDSAVYLCASSPRPILESNEQFFGPGTRLTVL.

This chain connects TRBV4-2 to TRBJ2-1, with TRBD2 identical over 7 bases. Germline assignment: CDR1 LGHNA and CDR2 YNFKEQ. Trimming at V came to 1 base and at J to 2 bases, leaving 5 bases not matched to a gene. There are 16 residues in the CDR3. This CDR3 reads CASSQGAGRTYNEQFF. CDR3 bases: TGTGCCAGCAGCCAAGGAGCGGGAAGAACCTACAATGAGCAGTTCTTC.

J is TRBJ1-5 and V is TRBV2, with a weak D call TRBD1 (6 bases). Trimming removed 6 bases from V and 2 bases from J, with 14 bases in between. This CDR3 comprises 15 residues. CDR1 and CDR2 from the germline V gene are SNHLY and FYNNEI. Written as DNA, the CDR3 is TGTGCCAGCAGCGCCACAGGGCTCGGCAATCAGCCCCAGCATTTT. Protein: CASSATGLGNQPQHF.

J is TRBJ2-5 and V is TRBV6-2 or TRBV6-3; D might be TRBD2 (5 bases). Germline V CDR1 and CDR2: MNHEY, SVGEGT. The CDR3 covers 14 residues. Trimming stripped 2 bases from V and 4 bases from J, with 11 bases between. Here the CDR3 DNA reads TGTGCCAGCAGTTACCTCTCGGGGTTAGAGACCCAGTACTTC. It translates to CASSYLSGLETQYF.